The rows below give T cell receptor beta chains drawn from one sample of a study of blood T cell repertoires in COVID-19. Produced via immunoSEQ multiplex PCR; TCRdb's table is partial and in-frame only. The repertoire holds 200,000 or so clones, with 89% as singletons. The sequencing input was peripheral blood. Source of these receptors: a man aged 55 to 70 who had recovered from COVID-19. The CDR3 runs from the conserved cysteine through the conserved F or W. D genes are given only for firm matches. For some rows the clone size is stated as once, few or many, or as a class when expanded; others skip it.

D gene,V gene,clone size,J gene,CDR3 DNA,CDR3 protein
TRBD1,TRBV5-1,-,TRBJ2-5,TGCGCCAGCAGCCCCGGGACAGAAGAGACCCAGTACTTC,CASSPGTEETQYF
TRBD1,TRBV2,-,TRBJ1-1,TGTGCCAGCAGCGTTGACAGGGGTCGGAACACTGAAGCTTTCTTT,CASSVDRGRNTEAFF
-,TRBV6-2/TRBV6-3,few,TRBJ1-3,TGTGCCAGCAGTTACGGCTGGCTCTCTGGAAACACCATATATTTT,CASSYGWLSGNTIYF
TRBD2,TRBV4-1,-,TRBJ2-1,TGCGCCAGCAGCCAAGAAGAAAGACTAGCGGTGTCGCAGTTCTTC,CASSQEERLAVSQFF
-,TRBV5-1,-,TRBJ2-3,TGCGCCAGCAGCAGCGCCAGGGCGGACACAGATACGCAGTATTTT,CASSSARADTDTQYF
-,TRBV2,-,TRBJ1-1,TGTGCCAGCAGTGTGAGTCCAGGGGTACCTGAAGCTTTCTTT,CASSVSPGVPEAFF
TRBD2,TRBV9,-,TRBJ2-1,TGTGCCAGCAGCCTACAGCGGGAGAGTGAGCAGTTCTTC,CASSLQRESEQFF
-,TRBV12-3/TRBV12-4,-,TRBJ1-5,TGTGCCAGCAGTCCAGGGGGCAATCAGCCCCAGCATTTT,CASSPGGNQPQHF
-,TRBV5-4,-,TRBJ1-1,TGTGCCAGCAGCAAGTCGACAGCAACGTATGAAGCTTTCTTT,CASSKSTATYEAFF
-,TRBV10-1,-,TRBJ1-4,TGCGCCAGCAGTTACAGAATTCGTAATGAAAAACTGTTTTTT,CASSYRIRNEKLFF
-,TRBV2,-,TRBJ1-5,TGTGCCAGCAGTTTACTTCGGGGTAACAATCAGCCCCAGCATTTT,CASSLLRGNNQPQHF
-,TRBV5-1,-,TRBJ2-7,TGCGCCAGCAGCCTTCTGAGCTCCTACGAGCAGTACTTC,CASSLLSSYEQYF
-,TRBV7-2,-,TRBJ1-1,TGTGCCAGCAGCACCCAGGAGGGTGTCACTGAAGCTTTCTTT,CASSTQEGVTEAFF
-,TRBV5-1,-,TRBJ2-1,TGCGCCAGCACCAGGGGGGACTCCTACAATGAGCAGTTCTTC,CASTRGDSYNEQFF
-,TRBV29-1,-,TRBJ2-1,TGCAGCGTTGAAGGGGCGACGTTTACCTACAATGAGCAGTTCTTC,CSVEGATFTYNEQFF
-,TRBV7-3,-,TRBJ2-5,TGTGCCAGCAGCCCCCAGGGGCGCGGACAAGAGACCCAGTACTTC,CASSPQGRGQETQYF
-,TRBV7-3,-,TRBJ2-3,TGTGCCAGCAGCTCAGACAGGACAGATACGCAGTATTTT,CASSSDRTDTQYF
-,TRBV21-1,-,TRBJ2-1,TGTGCCAGCAGCAGGTTGGGGGGGGTCCACTATTCCAATGAGCAGTTCTTC,CASSRLGGVHYSNEQFF
TRBD1,TRBV6-5,many,TRBJ2-2,TGTGCCAGCAGTCCCGGGACAGGGGACACCGGGGAGCTGTTTTTT,CASSPGTGDTGELFF
-,TRBV6-5,-,TRBJ1-2,TGTGCCAGCGGAATGGTCGGGAAGAACTATGGCTACACCTTC,CASGMVGKNYGYTF
TRBD2,TRBV10-3,once,TRBJ2-5,TGTGCCATCAGTGAGGGACTAGCGGGAGTGCAGGAGACCCAGTACTTC,CAISEGLAGVQETQYF
-,TRBV10-3,-,TRBJ2-3,TGTGCCATCAGTGATGCGCGGGCGGGCACAGATACGCAGTATTTT,CAISDARAGTDTQYF
-,TRBV2,-,TRBJ1-2,TGTGCCAGCATGGGGGGGCAGGGCAACTATGGCTACACCTTC,CASMGGQGNYGYTF
TRBD1,TRBV9,once,TRBJ2-2,TGTGCCAGCAGCGCCCGGACAGGGCACACCGGGGAGCTGTTTTTT,CASSARTGHTGELFF
-,TRBV15,-,TRBJ1-6,TGTGCCACCTGCGGACAGTTCAATTCACCCCTCCACTTT,CATCGQFNSPLHF
-,TRBV9,-,TRBJ1-4,TGTGCCAGCAGCGTAGGTCGGTCGGGGGAAAAACTGTTTTTT,CASSVGRSGEKLFF
TRBD2,TRBV28,few,TRBJ2-1,TGTGCCAGCAGTTTTGCCGGGACTAGCGGCTTCTCCTACAATGAGCAGTTCTTC,CASSFAGTSGFSYNEQFF
TRBD2,TRBV2,-,TRBJ2-1,TGTGCCAGCACCCGGGAACTAGCGGGAAAGGGCAATGAGCAGTTCTTC,CASTRELAGKGNEQFF
-,TRBV28,-,TRBJ2-7,TGTGCCAGCAGTCGACAGAAATCAGGGGAGCAGTACTTC,CASSRQKSGEQYF
-,TRBV4-1,-,TRBJ1-4,TGCGCCAGCAGCCAAGAACGGGAAAAACTGTTTTTT,CASSQEREKLFF
TRBD2,TRBV29-1,-,TRBJ2-3,TGCAGCTTCCTTGGGGCTAGCGGAGCAGATACGCAGTATTTT,CSFLGASGADTQYF
-,TRBV6-5,-,TRBJ1-6,TGTGCCACCCGAGAGTATAATTCACCCCTCCACTTT,CATREYNSPLHF
TRBD1,TRBV6-5,-,TRBJ1-2,TGTGCCAGCAGGGACAGGGCTAACTATGGCTACACCTTC,CASRDRANYGYTF
-,TRBV9,-,TRBJ1-4,TGTGCCAGCAGCGTAGCGAGCAATGAAAAACTGTTTTTT,CASSVASNEKLFF
TRBD2,TRBV19,-,TRBJ2-2,TGTGCCAGTAGTACCCCTAGGACGGGAGGCGGCACCGGGGAGCTGTTTTTT,CASSTPRTGGGTGELFF
-,TRBV21-1,-,TRBJ1-2,TGTGCCAGCATCGACAGGGATAACTATGGCTACACCTTC,CASIDRDNYGYTF
-,TRBV9,-,TRBJ1-1,TGTGCCAGCAGCGTAGCGGCGGGAATGAACACTGAAGCTTTCTTT,CASSVAAGMNTEAFF
-,TRBV3-1/TRBV3-2,-,TRBJ2-5,TGTGCCAGCAGCCTGGGCTCCTATGAGGGAGAGACCCAGTACTTC,CASSLGSYEGETQYF
TRBD2,TRBV28,-,TRBJ2-2,TGTGCCAGCAGTAGCGGGGGGAACACCGGGGAGCTGTTTTTT,CASSSGGNTGELFF
-,TRBV2,-,TRBJ2-3,TGTGCCAGCACGGGGGAAACAGATACGCAGTATTTT,CASTGETDTQYF
TRBD1,TRBV19,-,TRBJ1-5,TGTGCCAGTAGTGGGACAGGGGGAAGCAATCAGCCCCAGCATTTT,CASSGTGGSNQPQHF
TRBD1,TRBV3-1/TRBV3-2,-,TRBJ2-2,TGTGCCAGCAGCACGGGACAGGGAGACACCGGGGAGCTGTTTTTT,CASSTGQGDTGELFF
-,TRBV19,once,TRBJ1-3,TGTGCCAGTAGCCGACAAGGCGGAAACACCATATATTTT,CASSRQGGNTIYF
-,TRBV20-1,-,TRBJ2-3,TGCAGTGCCCGGACAACAGATACGCAGTATTTT,CSARTTDTQYF
-,TRBV5-1,-,TRBJ2-7,TGCGCCAGCAGCTTGGCCGCAGGGATTAACGAGCAGTACTTC,CASSLAAGINEQYF
-,TRBV7-2,once,TRBJ1-5,TGTGCCAGCAGCTTACGGGGGGGTAATCAGCCCCAGCATTTT,CASSLRGGNQPQHF
-,TRBV18,few,TRBJ1-3,TGTGCCAGCTCACCACCGGTCGAGTTCTACTCTGGAAACACCATATATTTT,CASSPPVEFYSGNTIYF
TRBD1,TRBV10-2,once,TRBJ1-2,TGCGCCAGCAGTCCCAATGACAGGGGAGGTAATGGCTACACCTTC,CASSPNDRGGNGYTF
TRBD1,TRBV20-1,-,TRBJ1-6,TGCAGTGCTAGTAGTATTCAGGGACAGGGGAATTCACCCCTCCACTTT,CSASSIQGQGNSPLHF
TRBD2,TRBV28,-,TRBJ2-3,TGTGCCAGCAGTCACACTAGCGGGGGAGTCACAGATACGCAGTATTTT,CASSHTSGGVTDTQYF
-,TRBV11-2,-,TRBJ2-4,TGTGCCAGCAGCCCCGCGGGTCGGAAGGAAAACATTCAGTACTTC,CASSPAGRKENIQYF